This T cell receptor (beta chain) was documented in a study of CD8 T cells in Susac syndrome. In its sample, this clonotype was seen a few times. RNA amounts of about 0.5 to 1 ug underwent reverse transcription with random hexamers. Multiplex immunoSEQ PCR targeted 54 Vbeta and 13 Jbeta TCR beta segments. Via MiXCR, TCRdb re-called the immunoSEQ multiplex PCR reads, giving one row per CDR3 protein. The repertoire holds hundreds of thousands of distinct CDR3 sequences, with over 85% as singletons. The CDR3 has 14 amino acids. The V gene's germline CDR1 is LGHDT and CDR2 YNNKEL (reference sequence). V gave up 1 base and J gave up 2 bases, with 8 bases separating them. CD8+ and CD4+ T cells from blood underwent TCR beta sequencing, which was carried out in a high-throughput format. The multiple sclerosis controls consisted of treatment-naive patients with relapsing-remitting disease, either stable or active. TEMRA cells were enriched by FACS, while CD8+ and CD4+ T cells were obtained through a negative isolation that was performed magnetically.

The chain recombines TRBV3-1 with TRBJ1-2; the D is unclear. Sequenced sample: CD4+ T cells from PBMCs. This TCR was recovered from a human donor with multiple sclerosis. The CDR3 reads CASSQVGSNYGYTF. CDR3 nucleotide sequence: TGTGCCAGCAGCCAAGTCGGCAGCAACTATGGCTACACCTTC.